A single sample is the source of the 10 T cell receptor beta chains below, sequenced in a study of blood T cell repertoires in COVID-19. Sequencing was performed with immunoSEQ multiplex PCR; in TCRdb, only in-frame clones are kept and a portion is missing. The data show 400,000 or so clones, 89% seen once. The specimen sequenced was peripheral blood. These receptor sequences come from a woman aged 40 to 50 with COVID-19, enrolled during active disease.

This clone appeared once. The CDR3 region is CASSQTGGGGPQHF. The CDR3 DNA follows: TGTGCCAGCAGTCAGACAGGGGGCGGGGGGCCCCAGCATTTT. This chain links TRBV6-5 with TRBJ1-5, with TRBD1 identical over 10 bases. CDR1 is MNHEY, CDR2 SVGAGI, per germline. The CDR3 is 14 amino acids. V shed 5 bases and J 9 bases; nucleotides not matched to a gene: 7.

The chain couples TRBV15 to TRBJ1-2; 12 nucleotides agree with TRBD1. Germline assignment: CDR1 LNHNV and CDR2 YYDKDF (reference sequence). With V trimmed by 2 bases and J by 6 bases, 7 bases remained unmatched. There are 16 residues in the CDR3. The DNA for the CDR3 is TGTGCCACCAGCAGACGCCCGGGACAGGGGGCTCATGGCTACACCTTC. Encoded protein: CATSRRPGQGAHGYTF.

This clone has more than one count but fewer than ten. The chain carries TRBV19 and TRBJ1-5; no reliable D call. The CDR3 sequence is 17 residues long. Trimming cost V 7 bases and J 4 bases, with 23 bases left between them. CDR1 is LNHDA, CDR2 SQIVND, per germline (reference sequence). The CDR3 sequence is CASNTPGRGGKNQPQHF. The CDR3 DNA is TGTGCCAGTAACACACCCGGACGGGGAGGGAAAAATCAGCCCCAGCATTTT.

The chain combines TRBV21-1 with TRBJ2-3; the D segment call TRBD2 is taken from the table without a DNA check. TRBV21-1 is annotated as a pseudogene. The CDR3 extends over 15 amino acids. The CDR3: CASVGRGPHTDTQYF. In DNA form, the CDR3 reads TGTGCCAGCGTCGGAAGAGGGCCTCACACAGATACGCAGTATTTT.

Concerning this clone: In the same sample, other DNA sequences code for this CDR3. The gene calls are TRBV5-1 and TRBJ1-1; the D gene is possibly TRBD1 (6 bases). V gave up 0 bases and J gave up 2 bases, with 11 bases separating them. The CDR3 is 15 amino acids. Germline values: CDR1 SGHRS, CDR2 YFSETQ. CDR3 DNA sequence: TGCGCCAGCAGCTTGGATGGCAGGGGTAACACTGAAGCTTTCTTT. Translated: CASSLDGRGNTEAFF.

A note on this clone: The sample holds other DNA sequences that translate to the same CDR3. The chain employs TRBV5-6 and TRBJ2-7, with D unresolved. The V end lost 0 bases, the J end lost 1 base, and 5 bases lay between the germline ends. Germline V CDR1 and CDR2: SGHDT, YYEEEE. This CDR3 is 13 amino acids long. The CDR3 sequence: CASSLVRSYEQYF. The DNA of the CDR3 is TGTGCCAGCAGCTTGGTCAGATCCTACGAGCAGTACTTC.

V usage is TRBV2 and J usage is TRBJ2-1, with 14 bases fitting TRBD2. V gave up 8 bases and J gave up 5 bases; unmatched junction bases: 2. CDR1 and CDR2 from the germline V gene are SNHLY and FYNNEI. This CDR3 contains 14 residues. CDR3 residues: CASGTSGGNNEQFF. As DNA, the CDR3 is TGTGCCAGCGGGACTAGCGGGGGAAACAATGAGCAGTTCTTC.

The chain recombines TRBV9 with TRBJ1-1, with D possibly TRBD1 on 5 matching bases. CDR1 is SGDLS, CDR2 YYNGEE, per germline. CDR3 size: 14 residues. The V end lost 3 bases, the J end lost 0 bases, and 9 bases lay between the germline ends. Here the CDR3 DNA reads TGTGCCAGCAGCGCGGACATAATGAACACTGAAGCTTTCTTT. It encodes CASSADIMNTEAFF.

This clone appeared once. J is TRBJ1-2 and V is TRBV19; the D is unclear. V was clipped by 5 bases and J by 2 bases, with 12 bases between them. Germline V gene data show CDR1 as LNHDA and CDR2 as SQIVND (reference sequence). The CDR3 covers 14 residues. CDR3 loop: CASSSWESNYGYTF. CDR3 DNA: TGTGCCAGTAGTTCCTGGGAGAGCAACTATGGCTACACCTTC. Together with reference TRBV19 and TRBJ1-2, the CDR3 gives the full variable domain: DGGITQSPKYLFRKEGQNVTLSCEQNLNHDAMYWYRQDPGQGLRLIYYSQIVNDFQKGDIAEGYSVSREKKESFPLTVTSAQKNPTAFYLCASSSWESNYGYTFGSGTRLTVV.

The J gene is TRBJ1-1, the V gene TRBV6-2 or TRBV6-3; no firm D call. V was cut by 6 bases and J by 8 bases, with 13 bases left in between. The germline V gene encodes CDR1 MNHEY and CDR2 SVGEGT. This CDR3 has 12 residues. As DNA, the CDR3 is TGTGCCAGCAGCCACGTCCCGAGGGAAGCTTTCTTT. It codes for CASSHVPREAFF.